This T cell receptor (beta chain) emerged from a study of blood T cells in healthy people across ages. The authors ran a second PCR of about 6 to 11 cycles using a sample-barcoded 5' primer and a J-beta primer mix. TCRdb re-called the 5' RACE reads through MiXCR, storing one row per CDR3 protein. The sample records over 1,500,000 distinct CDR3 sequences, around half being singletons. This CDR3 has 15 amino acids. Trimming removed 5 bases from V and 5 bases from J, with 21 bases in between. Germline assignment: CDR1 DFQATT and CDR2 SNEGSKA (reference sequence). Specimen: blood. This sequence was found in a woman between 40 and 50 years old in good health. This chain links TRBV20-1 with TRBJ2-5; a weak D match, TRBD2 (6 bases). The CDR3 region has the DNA TGCAGTGCTCAAAAGGCGGGGACCTCGAGGGAGACCCAGTACTTC. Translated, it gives CSAQKAGTSRETQYF.